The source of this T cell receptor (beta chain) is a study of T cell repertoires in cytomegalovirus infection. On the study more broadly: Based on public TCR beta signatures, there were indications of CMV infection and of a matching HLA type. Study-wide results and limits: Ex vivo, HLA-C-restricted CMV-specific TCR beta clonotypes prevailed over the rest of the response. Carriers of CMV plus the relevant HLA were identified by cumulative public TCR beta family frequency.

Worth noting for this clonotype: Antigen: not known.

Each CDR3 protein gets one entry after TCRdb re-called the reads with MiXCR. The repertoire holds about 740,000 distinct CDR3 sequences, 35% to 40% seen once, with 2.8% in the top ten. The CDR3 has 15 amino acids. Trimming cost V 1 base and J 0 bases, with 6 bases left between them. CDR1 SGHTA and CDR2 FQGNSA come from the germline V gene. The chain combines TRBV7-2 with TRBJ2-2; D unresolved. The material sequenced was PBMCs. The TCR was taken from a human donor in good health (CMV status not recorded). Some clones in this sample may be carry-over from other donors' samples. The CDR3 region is CASSLGAPNTGELFF. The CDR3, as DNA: TGTGCCAGCAGCTTAGGCGCTCCGAACACCGGGGAGCTGTTTTTT. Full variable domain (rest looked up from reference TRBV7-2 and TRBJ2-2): GAGVSQSPSNKVTEKGKDVELRCDPISGHTALYWYRQSLGQGLEFLIYFQGNSAPDKSGLPSDRFSAERTGGSVSTLTIQRTQQEDSAVYLCASSLGAPNTGELFFGEGSRLTVL.